A single sample gave rise to the 25 T cell receptor beta chains below, sequenced in a study of T cell responses to AZD1222 COVID-19 vaccine. Sequencing was performed with immunoSEQ multiplex PCR; in TCRdb, only in-frame clones are kept and a portion is missing. The sample lists tens of thousands of clones, 80% to 90% seen once, with roughly 10% in the top ten. The starting material was peripheral blood, obtained on day 0 of AZD1222 vaccination. Receptors originate from an adult in good health.

This chain links TRBV5-6 with TRBJ1-2, with TRBD1 matching over 7 bases. Germline V lookup: CDR1 SGHDT, CDR2 YYEEEE. With V trimmed by 1 base and J by 5 bases, 11 bases remained unmatched. This CDR3 region has 16 residues. The CDR3 is CASSLRGGDREYGYTF. The CDR3 DNA is TGTGCCAGCAGCTTGCGGGGGGGCGACAGGGAATATGGCTACACCTTC.

As to this clone: Other DNA variants within this sample encode the same CDR3. The J gene is TRBJ1-3, the V gene TRBV11-2, with 7 bases that match TRBD1. The V gene's germline CDR1 is SGHAT and CDR2 FQNNGV. The CDR3 has 15 amino acids. The junction had 0 bases not matched to a gene; V was cut back by 1 base and J by 0 bases. CDR3 DNA: TGTGCCAGCAGCTTAGGACAGGGCTCTGGAAACACCATATATTTT. Translation gives CASSLGQGSGNTIYF.

This chain joins TRBV7-2 and TRBJ2-1, with a possible D match to TRBD2 (6 bases). This CDR3 is built from 15 residues. The V and J ends lost 0 bases and 6 bases respectively, with 12 bases between them. Germline values: CDR1 SGHTA, CDR2 FQGNSA. CDR3 sequence reads: CASSLARTSTNEQFF. The CDR3 coding sequence is TGTGCCAGCAGCTTAGCGCGAACTAGCACCAATGAGCAGTTCTTC.

V is TRBV5-1 and J is TRBJ1-1, with a weak D call TRBD1 (5 bases). Looked up from germline, CDR1 is SGHRS and CDR2 is YFSETQ. This CDR3 region has 13 residues. V was pared by 8 bases and J by 1 base, with 12 bases between. The CDR3 region has the DNA TGCGCCAGTTCCCAGGGCGAGAACACTGAAGCTTTCTTT. Protein: CASSQGENTEAFF. The whole variable domain, remainder taken from reference TRBV5-1 and TRBJ1-1, is KAGVTQTPRYLIKTRGQQVTLSCSPISGHRSVSWYQQTPGQGLQFLFEYFSETQRNKGNFPGRFSGRQFSNSRSEMNVSTLELGDSALYLCASSQGENTEAFFGQGTRLTVV.

This chain connects TRBV19 to TRBJ1-4; D is uncertain. Deletions cut 4 bases from V and 0 bases from J, with 12 bases between. This CDR3 region has 16 residues. Germline assignment: CDR1 LNHDA and CDR2 SQIVND (reference sequence). The CDR3 sequence is CASSTKTGTTNEKLFF. The CDR3 bases are TGTGCCAGTAGTACGAAAACCGGGACAACTAATGAAAAACTGTTTTTT.

The V call is TRBV7-9, the J call TRBJ2-7; 9 nucleotides line up with TRBD1. With V trimmed by 5 bases and J by 1 base, 15 bases remained unmatched. CDR1 and CDR2 from the germline V gene are SEHNR and FQNEAQ (reference sequence). The CDR3 sequence is 18 residues long. In DNA, the CDR3 is TGTGCCAGCAGCGAACCACAGGGGGCGCGGGCGGGATCCTACGAGCAGTACTTC. Residues: CASSEPQGARAGSYEQYF.

The genes are TRBV6-5 and TRBJ1-1; D unclear. V lost 5 bases and J lost 4, with 17 bases in between. Germline values: CDR1 MNHEY, CDR2 SVGAGI. This CDR3 has 15 amino acids. This CDR3 reads CASSRSGGSFTEAFF. CDR3 nucleotides: TGTGCCAGCAGTAGAAGCGGAGGGAGCTTCACTGAAGCTTTCTTT.

In nucleotides, the CDR3 is TGTGCCAGCAGTTCCCGGGACCGTGGGGGGACTTCACCCCTCCACTTT. It translates to CASSSRDRGGTSPLHF. This chain joins TRBV28 and TRBJ1-6; D is possibly TRBD1 (5 bases). The CDR3 contains 16 residues. Per the germline V gene, CDR1 is MDHEN and CDR2 is SYDVKM. Trimming removed 4 bases from V and 9 bases from J, with 19 bases in between.

This clone has a handful of counts. The chain carries TRBV6-5 and TRBJ2-7, with D maybe TRBD2 (6 bases). Germline CDR1 reads MNHEY; CDR2 reads SVGAGI. V was clipped by 4 bases and J by 4 bases, with 17 bases between them. The CDR3 has 15 amino acids. Here the CDR3 DNA reads TGTGCCAGCAGTTCCCCCTCCGGGGGTATATACGAGCAGTACTTC. Translated: CASSSPSGGIYEQYF.

This rearrangement joins TRBV4-2 to TRBJ2-1; possibly TRBD2 for D (8 bases). V was cut by 3 bases and J by 5 bases, with 20 bases left in between. CDR1 and CDR2 from the germline V gene are LGHNA and YNFKEQ. This CDR3 has 17 residues. Here the CDR3 DNA reads TGTGCCAGCAGCCAGGATCGGGAGGGGGCCAGGCACAATGAGCAGTTCTTC. Translating gives CASSQDREGARHNEQFF.

This rearrangement joins TRBV19 to TRBJ1-2; TRBD1 matches 7 bases. Germline-derived CDR1 and CDR2 are LNHDA and SQIVND (reference sequence). V was pared by 4 bases and J by 3 bases, with 2 bases of the junction left unmatched. The CDR3 runs to 13 residues. The CDR3: CASSRDSDYGYTF. CDR3 nucleotide sequence: TGTGCCAGTAGTAGGGACAGTGACTATGGCTACACCTTC.

There are a few counts of this clone. The chain couples TRBV10-3 to TRBJ2-7; 8 positions agree with TRBD1. The CDR3 is 16 residues long. Germline values: CDR1 ENHRY, CDR2 SYGVKD. Unmatched junction bases numbered 6, after V lost 2 bases and J lost 0 bases. The CDR3 spells CAISEGTGYSSYEQYF. DNA of the CDR3: TGTGCCATCAGTGAGGGGACAGGATACAGCTCCTACGAGCAGTACTTC.

V usage is TRBV30 and J usage is TRBJ2-1, with 10 nucleotides matching TRBD2. Germline V lookup: CDR1 GTSNPN, CDR2 SVGIG (reference sequence). Germline trimming cut 3 bases from V and 8 bases from J; bases unmatched to any gene: 10. The CDR3 sequence is 15 residues long. This CDR3 reads CAWRGLASLRDEQFF. The CDR3 nucleotides read TGTGCCTGGAGGGGACTAGCGAGCCTACGCGATGAGCAGTTCTTC.

The chain recombines TRBV7-2 with TRBJ2-3, with 7 bases identical to TRBD2. Trimming removed 5 bases from V and 2 bases from J; junction bases left unmatched: 13. This CDR3 has 17 amino acids. CDR1 is SGHTA and CDR2 is FQGNSA in the germline V gene. CDR3 amino acids: CASSRDMSGAYTDTQYF. The DNA of the CDR3 is TGTGCCAGCAGCCGTGATATGAGCGGGGCCTACACAGATACGCAGTATTTT.

The chain recombines TRBV27 with TRBJ1-1; the D is unclear. V dropped 4 bases and J dropped 6 bases, with 12 bases sitting between them. Germline V CDR1 and CDR2: MNHEY, SMNVEV (reference sequence). This CDR3 has 13 amino acids. The chain's CDR3 is CASSSNRRAEAFF. The CDR3 DNA sequence: TGTGCCAGCAGTTCAAACCGGCGGGCTGAAGCTTTCTTT.

The gene calls are TRBV5-1 and TRBJ2-1; 10 bases agree with TRBD1. CDR1 is SGHRS, CDR2 YFSETQ, per germline. The CDR3 sequence is 16 residues long. J gave up 7 bases and V 5 bases, and 12 bases lay outside the gene matches. The CDR3 loop reads CASSRDGTGAGNEQFF. The CDR3 nucleotides are TGCGCCAGCAGTCGAGACGGGACAGGGGCGGGTAATGAGCAGTTCTTC.

This clone was detected a few times. The chain recombines TRBV11-1 with TRBJ2-7; TRBD2 is a possible D gene (5 bases). The CDR3 loop spans 13 amino acids. Germline values: CDR1 SGHAT, CDR2 FQDESV (reference sequence). Trimming pared 5 bases from V and 5 bases from J, leaving 13 bases between. In DNA, the CDR3 is TGTGCCAGCAGCCCTCGACTACTCAACGAGCAGTACTTC. It codes for CASSPRLLNEQYF.

This sequence joins TRBV7-2 and TRBJ1-1, with a weak D call TRBD1 (5 bases). V lost 5 bases and J 4 bases, leaving 20 bases between the germline ends. This CDR3 comprises 16 residues. Germline-derived CDR1 and CDR2 are SGHTA and FQGNSA. In nucleotides, the CDR3 is TGTGCCAGCAGCCCCTGGGGCAGGATGAGCGGCACTGAAGCTTTCTTT. Translating it yields CASSPWGRMSGTEAFF.

The chain uses TRBV19 and TRBJ2-5; perhaps TRBD1 as D (6 bases). The CDR3 length is 12 residues. Trimming removed 3 bases from V and 5 bases from J, with 7 bases in between. Germline CDR1 is LNHDA and CDR2 is SQIVND (reference sequence). The CDR3 nucleotides read TGTGCCAGTAGTATTAGGGGGGAGACCCAGTACTTC. It is translated as CASSIRGETQYF.

In this sample, this clone turned up a few times. The chain has TRBV7-2 and TRBJ2-5; tentatively, D is TRBD1 (5 bases). Trimming cost V 6 bases and J 4 bases, with 18 bases left between them. CDR1 SGHTA and CDR2 FQGNSA come from the germline V gene. The CDR3 runs 15 residues. In DNA, the CDR3 is TGTGCCAGCAGTTTCACTGGACACAAGGGAGAGACCCAGTACTTC. Translated, it gives CASSFTGHKGETQYF.

The chain recombines TRBV5-1 with TRBJ2-2; the match to TRBD2 covers 10 bases. Germline CDR1 reads SGHRS; CDR2 reads YFSETQ. The CDR3 consists of 14 residues. V gave up 6 bases and J gave up 6 bases; unmatched junction bases: 5. CDR3: CASMGLAIAGELFF. CDR3 coding DNA: TGCGCCAGCATGGGACTAGCGATCGCCGGGGAGCTGTTTTTT. Full variable domain (outside the CDR3, taken from reference TRBV5-1 and TRBJ2-2): KAGVTQTPRYLIKTRGQQVTLSCSPISGHRSVSWYQQTPGQGLQFLFEYFSETQRNKGNFPGRFSGRQFSNSRSEMNVSTLELGDSALYLCASMGLAIAGELFFGEGSRLTVL.

This rearrangement joins TRBV5-6 to TRBJ1-2; D might be TRBD1 (5 bases). V lost 1 base to trimming and J lost 7 bases, with 14 bases between them. From germline, CDR1 is SGHDT and CDR2 YYEEEE. There are 14 residues in the CDR3. The CDR3 reads CASSLISGSSGYTF. In DNA, the CDR3 is TGTGCCAGCAGCTTGATCTCAGGGTCGAGTGGCTACACCTTC.

This clone occurred a few times. The chain employs TRBV7-2 and TRBJ1-6; D ambiguous. Germline values: CDR1 SGHTA, CDR2 FQGNSA. The V end lost 6 bases, the J end lost 0 bases, and 6 bases lay between the germline ends. There are 14 residues in the CDR3. This chain's CDR3 is CASSWDSYNSPLHF. CDR3 DNA: TGTGCCAGCAGTTGGGACTCCTATAATTCACCCCTCCACTTT.

V is TRBV2 and J is TRBJ2-1; D possibly corresponds to TRBD2 (6 bases). Germline CDR1 and CDR2: SNHLY and FYNNEI. V lost 6 bases to trimming and J lost 4 bases, with 13 bases between them. The CDR3 spans 14 residues. The CDR3 DNA sequence: TGTGCCAGCAGCCCGGGACTGCCATACAATGAGCAGTTCTTC. Its protein product is CASSPGLPYNEQFF.

The J gene is TRBJ1-2, the V gene TRBV7-2, with TRBD1 matching 7 bases. The V segment lost 5 bases and the J segment 4 bases; nucleotides outside the gene matches: 10. Germline-derived CDR1 and CDR2 are SGHTA and FQGNSA. This CDR3 contains 15 residues. The CDR3 here is CASSAEGQRVYGYTF. The CDR3 nucleotides are TGTGCCAGCAGCGCAGAGGGACAGCGAGTCTATGGCTACACCTTC.